The rows below give T cell receptor beta chains drawn from one sample of a study of CD8+ T cells in alopecia areata. Sequencing used immunoSEQ multiplex PCR; TCRdb keeps in-frame clones, though not all of them. The table lists over 150,000 clones, approximately 60% of them singletons, with 14% in the top ten. The sequenced sample was CD4+ T cells sorted from blood, obtained at week 24, from a patient treated with tofacitinib. The receptors derive from a human donor with alopecia areata. Both conserved end residues are part of each CDR3. The order of the fields is D gene, V gene, CDR3 length, clone size, J gene, CDR3 protein, CDR3 DNA. A D gene is named only where the DNA matches it firmly. Clone sizes are given selectively: once, few, many, or a class where the clone is expanded.

TRBD1	TRBV5-6	14	few	TRBJ2-7	CASSWGQGAYEQYF	TGTGCCAGCAGCTGGGGACAGGGGGCCTACGAGCAGTACTTC
TRBD2	TRBV30	16	-	TRBJ2-3	CAWSVASGSYTDTQYF	TGTGCCTGGAGTGTGGCTAGCGGGAGCTACACAGATACGCAGTATTTT
-	TRBV30	15	-	TRBJ1-1	CAWSPLGSKNTEAFF	TGTGCCTGGAGCCCCCTGGGCAGCAAGAACACTGAAGCTTTCTTT
TRBD1	TRBV15	13	-	TRBJ2-3	CATTGQGANTQYF	TGTGCCACCACCGGACAGGGTGCAAATACGCAGTATTTT
-	TRBV15	14	-	TRBJ2-3	CATSRDPKEDTQYF	TGTGCCACCAGCAGAGATCCCAAGGAGGATACGCAGTATTTT
-	TRBV12-5	15	once	TRBJ1-1	CASGPNQGWGTEAFF	TGTGCTAGTGGTCCTAACCAGGGTTGGGGCACTGAAGCTTTCTTT
-	TRBV29-1	17	few	TRBJ1-5	CSVYNHDLQFTNQPQHF	TGCAGCGTTTACAATCATGACCTCCAGTTTACCAATCAGCCCCAGCATTTT
-	TRBV9	12	-	TRBJ1-2	CASSVERDGYTF	TGTGCCAGCAGCGTAGAAAGGGACGGCTACACCTTC
-	TRBV30	11	once	TRBJ2-2	CAWSLNGELFF	TGTGCCTGGAGTTTGAACGGGGAGCTGTTTTTT
-	TRBV29-1	15	few	TRBJ2-3	CSVEGSGPLPDTQYF	TGCAGCGTTGAAGGGTCTGGGCCCCTGCCCGATACGCAGTATTTT
-	TRBV5-6	15	-	TRBJ2-7	CASSLKVGMNNEQYF	TGTGCCAGCAGCTTGAAGGTGGGGATGAATAACGAGCAGTACTTC
-	TRBV27	14	-	TRBJ1-2	CASRNPWGGYGYTF	TGTGCCAGCAGGAATCCCTGGGGGGGGTATGGCTACACCTTC
-	TRBV29-1	12	-	TRBJ2-1	CSVLKGRDFQFF	TGCAGCGTTCTTAAGGGGCGGGACTTTCAGTTCTTC
TRBD2	TRBV7-2	15	once	TRBJ2-3	CASTLRASGLDTQYF	TGTGCCAGCACTCTAAGGGCTAGCGGGTTAGATACGCAGTATTTT
-	TRBV4-1	15	few	TRBJ2-4	CASSPWDGSGNIQYF	TGCGCCAGCAGCCCCTGGGATGGTAGCGGAAACATTCAGTACTTC
-	TRBV30	13	-	TRBJ1-1	CAWSVQAGVGAFF	TGTGCCTGGAGTGTACAGGCGGGGGTTGGGGCTTTCTTT
-	TRBV20-1	11	-	TRBJ2-2	CSAPLIGELFF	TGCAGTGCCCCTCTAATTGGGGAGCTGTTTTTT
-	TRBV29-1	14	-	TRBJ1-1	CSVENWTENTEAFF	TGCAGCGTTGAAAACTGGACTGAGAACACTGAAGCTTTCTTT
-	TRBV7-3	15	-	TRBJ2-3	CASSLTDTDSDTQYF	TGTGCCAGCAGCTTAACTGACACGGACTCAGATACGCAGTATTTT
-	TRBV11-2	15	-	TRBJ2-7	CASSLGQGSSYEQYF	TGTGCCAGCAGCTTAGGGCAGGGGAGCTCCTACGAGCAGTACTTC
-	TRBV5-6	14	few	TRBJ1-5	CASSLGQSNQPQHF	TGTGCCAGCAGCTTGGGACAGAGCAATCAGCCCCAGCATTTT
TRBD1	TRBV30	15	-	TRBJ1-6	CAWSSRTGGNSPLHF	TGTGCCTGGAGCTCAAGGACAGGAGGGAATTCACCCCTCCACTTT
TRBD1	TRBV30	15	once	TRBJ1-1	CAWSTPGQGGTEAFF	TGTGCCTGGAGTACTCCGGGACAGGGAGGCACTGAAGCTTTCTTT
TRBD1	TRBV2	15	-	TRBJ2-5	CASSRDRGGVETQYF	TGTGCCAGCAGTCGCGACAGGGGCGGGGTAGAGACCCAGTACTTC
-	TRBV29-1	13	-	TRBJ2-7	CSVLDTSRAEQYF	TGCAGCGTTTTAGACACATCTCGTGCCGAGCAGTACTTC
-	TRBV2	10	few	TRBJ1-2	CASIPDGYTF	TGTGCCAGCATCCCCGATGGCTACACCTTC
-	TRBV18	13	-	TRBJ1-5	CASSPGGNQPQHF	TGTGCCAGCTCACCCGGGGGGAATCAGCCCCAGCATTTT
TRBD1	TRBV5-6	15	-	TRBJ1-2	CASIPTQTGGLGYTF	TGTGCCAGCATCCCGACCCAGACAGGGGGCTTGGGCTACACCTTC